The 15 T cell receptor beta chains below were found in one sample sequenced in a study of cytomegalovirus exposure and HLA in healthy donors. The PCR was carried out with 60 Vbeta primers and 13 Jbeta primers. Only in-frame clones appear in the TCRdb table, and some are missing; sequencing was by immunoSEQ multiplex PCR. This sample yields under 150,000 clones, of which approximately 80% are seen a single time; roughly 4.2% belongs to the top ten. The specimen was PBMCs. The receptors here all came from a man between 40 and 49 years old in good health and CMV-seropositive.

The chain employs TRBV7-9 and TRBJ2-1; 16 bases agree with TRBD2. Trimming cost V 5 bases and J 15 bases; bases outside gene matches: 10. The CDR3 has 15 residues. Germline CDR1 is SEHNR and CDR2 is FQNEAQ (reference sequence). The CDR3 DNA follows: TGTGCCAGCAGCAAAGGGGGACTAGCGGGGGGGTTATGGTTCTTC. It is translated as CASSKGGLAGGLWFF.

The rearrangement joins TRBV7-8 to TRBJ1-3; tentative D call: TRBD1 (5 bases). CDR1 is SGHVS and CDR2 is FQNEAQ in the germline V gene. This CDR3 comprises 14 residues. Trimming took 1 base from V and 3 from J, leaving 7 bases between them. CDR3 residues: CASSLVGVGNTIYF. CDR3 DNA: TGTGCCAGCAGCTTAGTAGGGGTTGGAAACACCATATATTTT.

CDR3 amino acids: CASSRTGDGNEQYF. CDR3 nucleotide sequence: TGTGCCAGCAGCCGGACAGGGGATGGGAACGAGCAGTACTTC. This chain uses TRBV7-3 with TRBJ2-7; TRBD1 matches at 9 bases. Per the germline V gene, CDR1 is SGHTA and CDR2 is FQGTGA. The CDR3 covers 14 residues. With V trimmed by 5 bases and J by 5 bases, 7 bases remained unmatched.

This chain uses TRBV10-3 with TRBJ1-2, with 7 nucleotides matching TRBD1. Trimming took 6 bases from V and 0 from J; bases not matched to a gene: 10. Germline CDR1 reads ENHRY; CDR2 reads SYGVKD. The length of the CDR3 is 16 residues. The DNA for the CDR3 is TGTGCCATCAGCAAACCGGGACAGCCATCTAACTATGGCTACACCTTC. Encoded protein: CAISKPGQPSNYGYTF.

This chain connects TRBV4-1 to TRBJ2-7; 8 bases are a match to TRBD2. The CDR3 spans 13 residues. Trimming at V came to 3 bases and at J to 7 bases, leaving 5 bases not matched to a gene. Germline values: CDR1 MGHRA, CDR2 YSYEKL. The CDR3 coding sequence is TGCGCCAGCAGCCAGGCGGGAGGTTGGGAGCAGTACTTC. Residues: CASSQAGGWEQYF.

This clone was recorded a few times. An end of the junction differs from the germline gene, which may be a read error. This chain links TRBV11-2 with TRBJ1-1, with 7 positions matching TRBD1. CDR1 is SGHAT, CDR2 FQNNGV, per germline. This CDR3 comprises 14 residues. CDR3 sequence (DNA): TGTGCCAGCAGCGTAGAGAGGGGGCTCGCTGAAGCTTTCTTT. Residues: CASSVERGLAEAFF.

As DNA, the CDR3 is TGTGCCACCCGGGACAGGGGTTACGATGGCTACACCTTC. Translating it yields CATRDRGYDGYTF. The chain combines TRBV15 with TRBJ1-2; TRBD1 matches 10 bases. Germline loops: CDR1 LNHNV, CDR2 YYDKDF (reference sequence). V lost 8 bases to trimming and J lost 6 bases; unmatched junction nucleotides: 6. There are 13 residues in the CDR3.

This chain uses TRBV11-1 with TRBJ2-2; 8 bases match TRBD1. Germline V gene lookup returns CDR1 SGHAT and CDR2 FQDESV (reference sequence). J was trimmed by 12 bases and V by 0 bases; bases with no gene match: 3. CDR3 length equals 13 residues. CDR3 coding DNA: TGTGCCAGCAGCTTAGCCGCAGGGGGCAAGCTGTTTTTT. Translated, it gives CASSLAAGGKLFF.

The chain couples TRBV5-1 to TRBJ2-7; TRBD1 agrees at 9 bases. V lost 1 base, J lost 3 bases, and 8 bases stayed unmatched. This CDR3 comprises 16 residues. CDR1 SGHRS and CDR2 YFSETQ come from the germline V gene. This chain's CDR3 is CASSLSLGQGNYEQYF. CDR3 coding DNA: TGCGCCAGCAGCTTGTCGCTGGGACAGGGTAACTACGAGCAGTACTTC.

The sample holds a few counts of this clone. V is TRBV4-2 and J is TRBJ1-4; maybe TRBD1 (6 bases). Per germline, CDR1 LGHNA and CDR2 YNFKEQ. Trimming removed 6 bases from V and 12 bases from J, with 20 bases in between. The CDR3 loop spans 14 amino acids. CDR3 loop: CASSITGRSVELFF. The CDR3 DNA follows: TGTGCCAGCAGTATCACAGGGCGCAGCGTTGAACTGTTTTTT.

The CDR3 here is CASTLQGSTEAFF. The DNA of the CDR3 is TGTGCCAGCACCCTGCAGGGGAGTACTGAAGCTTTCTTT. The J gene is TRBJ1-1, the V gene TRBV6-5; D is perhaps TRBD1 (6 bases). CDR3 length equals 13 residues. The V end lost 7 bases, the J end lost 5 bases, and 14 bases lay between the germline ends. The germline gives CDR1 MNHEY, CDR2 SVGAGI.

The table lists this clone with a count of one. The V call is TRBV7-8, the J call TRBJ2-7; TRBD1 matches 9 bases. The V and J ends lost 3 bases and 1 base, in that order; junction bases with no gene match: 4. This CDR3 spans 15 amino acids. The germline CDR1 and CDR2 sequences are SGHVS and FQNEAQ. The CDR3, as DNA: TGTGCCAGCAGCTTCGGACAGGGGCATTCCTACGAGCAGTACTTC. It is translated as CASSFGQGHSYEQYF.

This rearrangement joins TRBV19 to TRBJ1-2; D may be TRBD1 (6 bases). CDR1 LNHDA and CDR2 SQIVND come from the germline V gene (reference sequence). The V end lost 9 bases, the J end lost 0 bases, and 14 bases lay between the germline ends. This CDR3 has 14 residues. DNA of the CDR3: TGTGCCAGCGGGGGGGGGCGGACTAACTATGGCTACACCTTC. Protein product: CASGGGRTNYGYTF.

This clone appeared a few times. V gene TRBV5-1 combines with J gene TRBJ1-3; no clear D. Germline lookup yields CDR1 SGHRS and CDR2 YFSETQ. The CDR3 is made up of 15 amino acids. The V and J ends lost 3 bases and 0 bases respectively, with 10 bases between them. Written as DNA, the CDR3 is TGCGCCAGCAGCTACAGTAGTCCCTCTGGAAACACCATATATTTT. It yields the protein CASSYSSPSGNTIYF. Full variable domain (remainder filled in from reference TRBV5-1 and TRBJ1-3): KAGVTQTPRYLIKTRGQQVTLSCSPISGHRSVSWYQQTPGQGLQFLFEYFSETQRNKGNFPGRFSGRQFSNSRSEMNVSTLELGDSALYLCASSYSSPSGNTIYFGEGSWLTVV.

This chain joins TRBV7-9 and TRBJ2-1; 9 nucleotides match TRBD1. This CDR3 comprises 14 residues. Trimming removed 9 bases from V and 5 bases from J; junction bases left unmatched: 8. Germline assignment: CDR1 SEHNR and CDR2 FQNEAQ (reference sequence). In DNA, the CDR3 is TGTGCCAGGACGGGACAGGGAAATGACAATGAGCAGTTCTTC. It encodes CARTGQGNDNEQFF.